Shown below are 29 T cell receptor beta chains from a single sample sequenced in a study of blood T cell repertoires in COVID-19. Profiling relied on immunoSEQ multiplex PCR, and the TCRdb table lists in-frame clones only, not all of them. The repertoire holds roughly 330,000 clones, roughly 86% seen once, with around 1.5% in the top ten. The sample comprised peripheral blood. These receptor sequences come from a woman in her forties or fifties with acute or convalescent COVID-19.

A remark on this clone: One end of the junction varies from germline; a read error may be responsible. The chain is built from TRBV6-1 and TRBJ2-4; D is unclear. CDR3 size: 11 residues. CDR1 is MNHNS, CDR2 SASEGT, per germline. The CDR3 nucleotides read TGTGCCAGCAGTGAAGCGCGCGACACCCGTTTC. Translating gives CASSEARDTRF.

The V call is TRBV3-1 (or the pseudogene TRBV3-2), the J call TRBJ2-5; TRBD2 matches at 8 bases. V was clipped by 5 bases and J by 6 bases; unmatched bases: 11. The CDR3 spans 15 residues. CDR1 LGHDT and CDR2 YNNKEL come from the germline V gene (reference sequence). The CDR3 DNA sequence: TGTGCCAGCAGCTCGGCGGGAGGCCCCCCCAAGACCCAGTACTTC. The encoded protein is CASSSAGGPPKTQYF.

The J gene is TRBJ2-7, the V gene TRBV18; TRBD2 might be the D (6 bases). CDR1 is KGHSH, CDR2 LQKENI, per germline. V lost 3 bases to trimming and J lost 2 bases, with 17 bases between them. The CDR3 sequence is 16 residues long. The CDR3 nucleotides read TGTGCCAGCTCACCGCGTCCGGGACTCCTCGCCTACGAGCAGTACTTC. Its protein product is CASSPRPGLLAYEQYF.

The table lists this clone with a count of one. V is TRBV7-2 and J is TRBJ2-2; D is unresolved. V lost 1 base and J 4 bases, leaving 7 bases between the germline ends. The CDR3 spans 14 residues. Germline CDR1 is SGHTA and CDR2 is FQGNSA. The CDR3 DNA reads as TGTGCCAGCAGCTTAGGACCGGGCACCGGGGAGCTGTTTTTT. Translating it yields CASSLGPGTGELFF.

The CDR3 region has the DNA TGCGCCAGCAGCCTCTTTAGCGGGAGATCTTATGAGCAGTTCTTC. Amino acid sequence: CASSLFSGRSYEQFF. The V gene is TRBV5-1, the J gene TRBJ2-1, with 9 bases lining up with TRBD2. Trimming at V came to 4 bases and at J to 8 bases, leaving 10 bases not matched to a gene. The CDR3 has 15 residues. Germline loops: CDR1 SGHRS, CDR2 YFSETQ.

This clone was seen once. V usage is TRBV30 and J usage is TRBJ2-3; D may be TRBD2 (6 bases). CDR3 length: 15 amino acids. Germline V CDR1 and CDR2: GTSNPN, SVGIG (reference sequence). The V and J ends lost 0 bases and 0 bases respectively, with 10 bases between them. The CDR3 DNA reads TGTGCCTGGAGTGTTACGGGGGTAAGCACAGATACGCAGTATTTT. As protein: CAWSVTGVSTDTQYF. Variable domain in full (rest from reference TRBV30 and TRBJ2-3): SQTIHQWPATLVQPVGSPLSLECTVEGTSNPNLYWYRQAAGRGLQLLFYSVGIGQISSEVPQNLSASRPQDRQFILSSKKLLLSDSGFYLCAWSVTGVSTDTQYFGPGTRLTVL.

This chain joins TRBV5-1 and TRBJ2-7; 8 bases are shared with TRBD2. Trimming cost V 2 bases and J 0 bases; bases outside gene matches: 10. The germline gives CDR1 SGHRS, CDR2 YFSETQ. The CDR3 contains 17 residues. CDR3 residues: CASSLGLADESSYEQYF. CDR3 bases: TGCGCCAGCAGCTTAGGACTAGCAGATGAGAGCTCCTACGAGCAGTACTTC.

The chain employs TRBV28 and TRBJ1-4; D may be TRBD1 (6 bases). The CDR3 loop spans 12 amino acids. The germline V and J ends were trimmed by 10 bases and 2 bases, with 8 bases remaining between them. Germline values: CDR1 MDHEN, CDR2 SYDVKM. Here the CDR3 reads CATQGTNEKLFF. DNA of the CDR3: TGTGCCACCCAGGGGACTAATGAAAAACTGTTTTTT.

This chain links TRBV7-8 with TRBJ2-7; D perhaps matches TRBD1 (7 bases). CDR1 is SGHVS, CDR2 FQNEAQ, per germline. The V end lost 0 bases, the J end lost 4 bases, and 13 bases lay between the germline ends. CDR3 length equals 15 residues. The CDR3 coding sequence is TGTGCCAGCAGCTTAGCGGGGCAGGGGGGTTACGAGCAGTACTTC. Protein product: CASSLAGQGGYEQYF.

This chain uses TRBV5-1 with TRBJ1-4; the match to TRBD1 covers 8 bases. J gave up 13 bases and V 1 base, and 9 bases lay outside the gene matches. The CDR3 is 14 amino acids. Germline CDR1 reads SGHRS; CDR2 reads YFSETQ. The CDR3 is CASSLTGGFRGLFF. Written as DNA, the CDR3 is TGCGCCAGCAGCTTGACAGGGGGTTTCAGGGGACTGTTTTTT.

V gene TRBV5-1 combines with J gene TRBJ1-2; 8 bases map to TRBD1. CDR3 length equals 14 residues. V dropped 2 bases and J dropped 2; count of bases not matched to a gene: 2. Germline CDR1 and CDR2: SGHRS and YFSETQ. The CDR3 sequence: CASSFRGLNYGYTF. The CDR3 DNA follows: TGCGCCAGCAGCTTCAGGGGGCTCAACTATGGCTACACCTTC.

This chain uses TRBV11-3 with TRBJ2-7; 9 nucleotides align to TRBD1. J gave up 1 base and V 1 base, and 5 bases lay outside the gene matches. The CDR3 loop spans 16 amino acids. From germline, CDR1 is SGHNT and CDR2 YENEEA. CDR3 sequence reads: CASSLGLGTGSYEQYF. The CDR3 region has the DNA TGTGCCAGCAGCTTAGGTCTCGGGACAGGGTCCTACGAGCAGTACTTC.

This clone came up a few times. The V and J genes are TRBV11-3 and TRBJ2-1; the D gene is possibly TRBD2 (5 bases). The CDR3 is 15 amino acids. Trimming left V 1 base short and J 7 bases short, with 14 bases between. From germline, CDR1 is SGHNT and CDR2 YENEEA. The chain's CDR3 is CASSLGLGGSNEQFF. The CDR3 DNA reads TGTGCCAGCAGCTTAGGATTAGGCGGGTCTAATGAGCAGTTCTTC.

The chain employs TRBV7-8 and TRBJ2-5; the match to TRBD2 covers 13 bases. V shed 5 bases, J shed 2 bases, and the junction held 17 bases outside the gene matches. The CDR3 length is 20 residues. Germline loops: CDR1 SGHVS, CDR2 FQNEAQ. The CDR3 protein is CASSPPRTARTSGRQETQYF. The CDR3 DNA reads TGTGCCAGCAGCCCTCCCCGGACAGCTAGGACTAGCGGGAGACAAGAGACCCAGTACTTC.

This clone was seen more than once but under ten times. The chain is built from TRBV28 and TRBJ2-7; D perhaps matches TRBD1 (6 bases). Germline V lookup: CDR1 MDHEN, CDR2 SYDVKM. V was pared by 3 bases and J by 5 bases, with 11 bases between. The CDR3 runs 13 residues. The CDR3 region has the DNA TGTGCCAGCAGTTTGACAGGTGTGGACGAGCAGTACTTC. This gives the protein CASSLTGVDEQYF.

This rearrangement joins TRBV27 to TRBJ2-7; no definite D call. The CDR3 has 13 residues. V was trimmed by 3 bases and J by 4 bases, leaving 10 bases between them. In germline, CDR1 is MNHEY, CDR2 SMNVEV (reference sequence). This CDR3 reads CASSFSPVYEQYF. The CDR3 region has the DNA TGTGCCAGCAGTTTTTCACCGGTATACGAGCAGTACTTC.

This clone showed up just once. CDR3 sequence reads: CASSGGQANTEAFF. CDR3 nucleotide sequence: TGCGCCAGCAGCGGAGGACAGGCAAACACTGAAGCTTTCTTT. The chain recombines TRBV5-1 with TRBJ1-1; 7 bases match TRBD1. Losses at the gene ends were 4 bases for V and 2 bases for J; bases not matched to a gene: 5. The CDR3 length is 14 residues. CDR1 is SGHRS and CDR2 is YFSETQ in the germline V gene.

This chain uses TRBV11-3 with TRBJ2-1; D may be TRBD2 (5 bases). Germline V gives CDR1 SGHNT, CDR2 YENEEA. The CDR3 totals 17 residues. Trimming cost V 1 base and J 5 bases, with 18 bases left between them. CDR3 sequence reads: CASSLASTRGSNNEQFF. DNA for the CDR3: TGTGCCAGCAGCTTAGCCTCCACGCGCGGGTCAAACAATGAGCAGTTCTTC. Full variable domain (remainder filled in from reference TRBV11-3 and TRBJ2-1): EAGVVQSPRYKIIEKKQPVAFWCNPISGHNTLYWYLQNLGQGPELLIRYENEEAVDDSQLPKDRFSAERLKGVDSTLKIQPAELGDSAVYLCASSLASTRGSNNEQFFGPGTRLTVL.

This sequence joins TRBV5-1 and TRBJ1-5, with D tentatively TRBD1 (5 bases). CDR1 and CDR2 from the germline V gene are SGHRS and YFSETQ. Trimming took off 0 bases at V and 3 bases at J, with 13 bases between the two ends. The CDR3 runs 16 residues. The CDR3 DNA sequence: TGCGCCAGCAGCTTGGCCCCGGGACTGAACAATCAGCCCCAGCATTTT. This encodes CASSLAPGLNNQPQHF.

The rearrangement links TRBV13 to TRBJ2-2, with D unclear. Per the germline V gene, CDR1 is PRHDT and CDR2 is FYEKMQ (reference sequence). The CDR3 is 12 residues long. V was shortened by 4 bases and J by 7 bases, with 7 bases between the two germline ends. For the CDR3, the DNA is TGTGCCAGCAGCTCAACCTACGGGGAGCTGTTTTTT. This encodes CASSSTYGELFF.

The rearrangement joins TRBV7-9 to TRBJ2-3; 9 bases agree with TRBD2. The V gene's germline CDR1 is SEHNR and CDR2 FQNEAQ (reference sequence). The V segment lost 5 bases and the J segment 3 bases; nucleotides outside the gene matches: 6. This CDR3 spans 15 amino acids. The CDR3 nucleotides are TGTGCCAGCAGCATTAGCGGGAGCGGGACAGATACGCAGTATTTT. The encoded protein is CASSISGSGTDTQYF.

This clone was recorded a few times. V and J are TRBV28 and TRBJ1-6; 9 nucleotides line up with TRBD1. CDR1 MDHEN and CDR2 SYDVKM come from the germline V gene. Unmatched junction bases numbered 18, after V lost 5 bases and J lost 7 bases. The CDR3 loop spans 19 amino acids. In nucleotides, the CDR3 is TGTGCCAGCAGTCCACTCCCGACAGGGGGGCCGGGGGGGAATTCACCCCTCCACTTT. Translating it yields CASSPLPTGGPGGNSPLHF. The complete variable domain, with remaining parts taken from reference TRBV28 and TRBJ1-6, reads DVKVTQSSRYLVKRTGEKVFLECVQDMDHENMFWYRQDPGLGLRLIYFSYDVKMKEKGDIPEGYSVSREKKERFSLILESASTNQTSMYLCASSPLPTGGPGGNSPLHFGNGTRLTVT.

V and J are TRBV6-1 and TRBJ2-3; no definite D call. The V end was cut by 0 bases, the J end by 1 base, with 8 bases between. From germline, CDR1 is MNHNS and CDR2 SASEGT. This CDR3 comprises 15 residues. The CDR3 DNA sequence: TGTGCCAGCAGTGAAGCGACCGAGGGCACAGATACGCAGTATTTT. Its protein is CASSEATEGTDTQYF.

The V gene is TRBV5-1, the J gene TRBJ2-3, with 7 bases fitting TRBD2. After removal of 0 bases from V and 3 bases from J, the junction contained 4 bases not matched to a gene. The CDR3 covers 15 residues. Per germline, CDR1 SGHRS and CDR2 YFSETQ. DNA of the CDR3: TGCGCCAGCAGCTTGGAAGGCGGGAGAACAGATACGCAGTATTTT. Translating gives CASSLEGGRTDTQYF.

This chain connects TRBV18 to TRBJ2-7; D perhaps matches TRBD1 (6 bases). V lost 3 bases and J 0 bases, leaving 12 bases between the germline ends. This CDR3 region has 15 residues. Germline lookup yields CDR1 KGHSH and CDR2 LQKENI. The CDR3 here is CASSPRGSLSYEQYF. CDR3 bases: TGTGCCAGCTCACCCAGGGGTAGCCTCTCCTACGAGCAGTACTTC. The full variable domain, its missing parts supplied by reference TRBV18 and TRBJ2-7, is NAGVMQNPRHLVRRRGQEARLRCSPMKGHSHVYWYRQLPEEGLKFMVYLQKENIIDESGMPKERFSAEFPKEGPSILRIQQVVRGDSAAYFCASSPRGSLSYEQYFGPGTRLTVT.

The rearrangement joins TRBV5-1 to TRBJ2-6; no firm D call. Trimming took 0 bases from V and 0 from J, leaving 7 bases between them. CDR3 length equals 16 residues. Germline lookup yields CDR1 SGHRS and CDR2 YFSETQ. CDR3 coding DNA: TGCGCCAGCAGCTTGGCGGTTTACTCTGGGGCCAACGTCCTGACTTTC. Translation gives CASSLAVYSGANVLTF.

The rearrangement uses TRBV7-2 and TRBJ2-7; no firm D call. Germline V lookup: CDR1 SGHTA, CDR2 FQGNSA. V was clipped by 5 bases and J by 3 bases, with 5 bases between them. The CDR3 length is 11 residues. CDR3: CASSQYYEQYF. DNA for the CDR3: TGTGCCAGCAGCCAGTACTACGAGCAGTACTTC.

This clone was seen only once. The rearrangement joins TRBV11-2 to TRBJ2-1, with TRBD2 identical over 8 bases. The germline gives CDR1 SGHAT, CDR2 FQNNGV. The length of the CDR3 is 14 residues. The V gene end was trimmed by 5 bases and the J gene end by 6 bases; junction bases not matched to a gene: 6. CDR3 in amino acids: CASSPELAANEQFF. CDR3 sequence (DNA): TGTGCCAGCAGCCCCGAACTAGCGGCCAATGAGCAGTTCTTC.

The genes are TRBV9 and TRBJ2-1, with 12 bases identical to TRBD2. Germline V gene lookup returns CDR1 SGDLS and CDR2 YYNGEE. With V trimmed by 4 bases and J by 9 bases, 5 bases remained unmatched. The CDR3 is 14 residues long. CDR3: CASSSLLAGGEQFF. Here the CDR3 DNA reads TGTGCCAGCAGCTCTTTACTAGCGGGAGGTGAGCAGTTCTTC.